This TCR gamma chain was identified during a study of Vγ9Vδ2 T cells in congenital toxoplasmosis (dated by TCRdb to about 2021). With respect to the entire study: Congenital toxoplasmosis was diagnosed using IgG, IgM and IgA serology, Western blot and an in-house interferon-gamma release assay. TCR sequencing covered 5 or 6 infected and around 11 uninfected infants at 2 months, plus 3 infected and 4 uninfected infants at 1 year. This study compared the CDR3 repertoires of the gamma and delta chains in sorted blood gammadelta T cells from congenitally T. gondii-infected infants versus uninfected infants. Infant repertoires were sequenced at 2 months after birth and at 1 year of age. What the study reported, not specific to this receptor: The repertoire differences between infected and uninfected infants were less clear at 1 year of age than at 2 months. Compared with uninfected infants, infected infants at 2 months appeared to have fewer N additions in their TRGV9 and TRDV2 CDR3s, and this was especially true for TRDV2-TRDJ1 sequences. Two months was the earliest age with enough suitable sample material for TCR repertoire analysis, so newborn repertoires were not sequenced. A public TRGV9 clonotype was highly prevalent in both infected and uninfected infants. Germline-encoded fetal-type TRDV2 CDR3 sequences seemed more prevalent in infected than uninfected 2-month-old infants, suggesting an in utero expansion footprint.

Using SuperScript II, cDNA was generated through template-switch reverse transcription, with TRGC- and TRDC-specific primers combined in a single tube. The TRGC primer was designed so that it would bind both of the constant genes TRGC1 and TRGC2. The KAPA Real-Time Library Amplification Kit was used for TRG and TRD amplification, and AMPure XP bead purification was performed between steps. Index PCR with the Nextera XT Index Kit was used to attach Illumina sequencing adapters. An Illumina MiSeq with the V2 300 kit was used to sequence the TRG and TRD amplicons, producing 150 bp paired-end reads. As for the original processing: Before any further analysis, FastQC version 0.11.8 was used to check read quality. With MiXCR version 3.0.3, reads were aligned to GenBank TRG or TRD reference genes and CDR3 sequences were built. Default MiXCR settings were used, apart from assembling TRDD gene segments from 3 instead of 5 consecutive nucleotides. N additions, CDR3 length, J segment length and clonotype sharing between samples were all calculated using VDJtools version 1.2.1. CDR3 sequences that were out of frame or contained stop codons were removed from the analysis. To look for overlap, the infant repertoires were checked against previously published Vgamma9Vdelta2 repertoires from fetal, cord blood and adult blood. TCRdb processed the public reads again with the CATT caller, after which rows with matching DNA were combined. The V and J calls here are based on TCRdb, not the publication. Here the sample has 100 to 150 gamma-chain clones; roughly 0.79% occur a single time. The ten largest clonotypes hold 70% to 80% of the sample.

The same treatment, using spiramycin and/or pyrimethamine plus sulfadiazine plus folinic acid, was given to mothers of both infected and uninfected infants. Every infant, whether infected or uninfected, was delivered at term, after more than 37 weeks of gestation. Approximately 0.99 mL of blood was used to isolate PBMCs by Lymphoprep gradient centrifugation, after which the PBMCs were cryopreserved in liquid nitrogen and shipped to Belgium. After thawing, the PBMCs were labeled with Zombie NIR viability dye and stained with antibodies against CD3, TCR gammadelta, Vgamma9 and Vdelta2. Sorting of CD3+ TCRgammadelta+ T cells was performed on a FACSAria III, reaching a mean purity of roughly 98%. For each sample, RNA was extracted from about 10,000 sorted gammadelta T cells with the RNeasy Micro Kit. Infants were born to mothers enrolled with primary T. gondii infection during pregnancy. Peripheral blood was collected from the infants at an outpatient microbiology and virology center in Pavia, Italy.

By share, this clone ranks as hyperexpanded (1% or more). Its recognized antigen is unknown. Per-nucleotide qualities are absent, and no much larger clonotype sits a single base away. From V the trimming removes 0 bases and from J it removes 1 base, while the gene matches leave 6 bases of the junction unaccounted for. Reading from cysteine to phenylalanine, the CDR3 counts 15 amino acids. The read is trimmed to its CDR3 DNA, 45 bases read in frame from base 1. Taken from the germline V gene (reference sequence), the CDR1 and CDR2 loops are VTNTFY and YDVSTARD. The sample consisted of gamma-delta T cells from blood. The sequence is built from TRGV3 and TRGJ1 or TRGJ2. The receptor's source is a child under 10 years old born to a mother with Toxoplasma gondii infection during pregnancy, either congenitally infected or uninfected (not recorded which). The DNA sequence is given as TGTGCCACCTGGGACAGGCCGGTCAATTATTATAAGAAACTCTTT. Its coded protein is CATWDRPVNYYKKLF.